This T cell receptor beta chain was recorded in a study of cytomegalovirus exposure and HLA in healthy donors. Details on this clone: Its antigen is still unknown.

Study-wide findings and caveats: Near-uniform donor sequencing depth was presumed by presence/absence analyses. Reportedly, HLA-A and HLA-B alleles of most subjects were accurately predicted from TCR beta. Sequencing probably produced one cluster of sequence variants that were highly shared.

The CDR3 runs to 14 residues. Trimming stripped 7 bases from V and 4 bases from J, with 16 bases between. Germline assignment: CDR1 KGHSH and CDR2 LQKENI. PCR was performed using 60 Vbeta and 13 Jbeta primers. The repertoire was sequenced with immunoSEQ multiplex PCR; TCRdb's copy has only in-frame clones and lacks some. The top ten hold around 4.9% of the sample, which has over 150,000 clones, roughly four fifths seen once. The sample comprised PBMCs. The chain couples TRBV18 to TRBJ1-2; possible D gene TRBD1, 6 bases. This TCR came from a girl between 10 and 17 years old in good health and CMV-seropositive. The CDR3 loop is CASLGRGQLYGYTF. The CDR3 nucleotides are TGTGCCAGCTTGGGCCGGGGACAACTCTATGGCTACACCTTC.